The clone carrying this TCR beta chain appeared a few times. Its target is not known. These data come from a study of T-cell memory formation after mild COVID-19. As for the study in general: Largely donor-specific sequence clusters came from two donors. Points from the study as a whole: Shrinking CD4+ clones were chiefly CM and EM; CD8+ ones were chiefly EMRA.

CDR3 length: 13 amino acids. Deletions cut 3 bases from V and 3 bases from J, with 8 bases between. TCRdb passed the 5' RACE reads through MiXCR, listing each CDR3 protein once. In the table there are over 350,000 distinct CDR3 sequences, approximately 25% of which are singletons. This sequence was found in an adult woman who had mild COVID-19 (a few samples of this study predate the infection). Cell type and time point are not known. The V and J genes are TRBV12-3 or TRBV12-4 and TRBJ1-2; no clear D gene. Sequencing was carried out using PBMCs or a T cell subset sorted from them (not recorded which). The CDR3: CASSFDEDYGYTF. The CDR3 nucleotides read TGTGCCAGCAGTTTTGATGAGGACTATGGCTACACCTTC.